This T cell receptor (beta chain) was retrieved from a study of T cell responses to AZD1222 COVID-19 vaccine. Study findings and constraints: In a largely white British group with more females than males, clonal diversity was possibly underestimated. Vaccination with two AZD1222 doses was followed by a rise in Spike-specific TCR breadth and depth.

To note about this clone: Its target is not known.

Sequencing was performed with immunoSEQ multiplex PCR; in TCRdb, only in-frame clones are kept and a portion is missing. The sample contains approximately 200,000 clones, approximately 93% of which appear only once. This TCR was recovered from an adult who received the AZD1222 COVID-19 vaccine. The sample was peripheral blood, taken 28 days after the second AZD1222 dose.

CDR3 DNA: TGTGCCAGCAGCTTGGAAACTGCTTATGAAAAACTGTTTTTT. This encodes CASSLETAYEKLFF. This sequence joins TRBV5-5 and TRBJ1-4; D call uncertain. V lost 0 bases to trimming and J lost 6 bases, with 9 bases between them. The CDR3 extends over 14 amino acids. CDR1 SGHKS and CDR2 YYEKEE come from the germline V gene (reference sequence). Variable domain in full (rest from reference TRBV5-5 and TRBJ1-4): DAGVTQSPTHLIKTRGQQVTLRCSPISGHKSVSWYQQVLGQGPQFIFQYYEKEERGRGNFPDRFSARQFPNYSSELNVNALLLGDSALYLCASSLETAYEKLFFGSGTQLSVL.